This T cell receptor (beta chain) was captured by sequencing in a study of T-cell memory formation after mild COVID-19 (dated by TCRdb to 2020 to 2023). About the study as a whole: TCR sequence clusters from the two donors were found to be largely donor specific. Two young, previously healthy adult volunteers, one female and one male, were included in the cohort. T-cell clones expanding and contracting after mild COVID-19 in a couple of donors were tracked by longitudinal TCRalpha and TCRbeta repertoire sequencing.

Paper-wide results and their limitations: SARS-CoV-2 specificity was not confirmed for the second-wave clones peaking on day 37. Contracting CD4+ clones appeared mostly in the CM and EM memory subsets, whereas CD8+ clones were enriched in EMRA. From day 15 to 85, contracting clones showed balanced CD4/CD8 phenotypes, whereas a second wave of clones that expanded from day 15 to 37 leaned towards CD4+. The detection of some responding clones in pre-infection memory suggests that pre-existing cross-reactive memory T cells joined the SARS-CoV-2 response. Only a couple of mild cases were covered in the study, and larger cohorts including severe cases with pre-infection samples were considered necessary.

This clonotype was observed many times. Its cognate antigen has yet to be identified. Base qualities are not at hand, and no much larger clone is one base apart. Instrument on record: Illumina NovaSeq 6000. Using 5'RACE with constant-segment primers, TCRalpha and TCRbeta cDNA libraries were constructed, with sample barcodes and unique molecular identifiers added in the process. Trizol reagent was used to extract RNA from every sample. Libraries were amplified in two PCR steps, with a second sample barcode and Illumina TruSeq adapters added in the second step. Sequencing of libraries was performed on an Illumina NovaSeq with 2 x 150 bp paired-end reads. In the source study's methods: Reads were demultiplexed and collapsed into UMI-guided consensus sequences with migec v1.2.7. With mixcr v2.1.11, UMI consensuses were aligned to TRA and TRB V and J templates and assembled into clonotypes. Expanded or contracted clonotypes were those called significant by both edgeR and NoisET, with noise models trained on biological replicates. For edgeR calls, a false discovery rate-adjusted p below 0.01 and a log2 fold-change threshold of 1 were applied. PCA with hierarchical clustering of max-normalized trajectories of the 1000 most abundant clonotypes was used as exploratory dynamics analysis. The CD4 or CD8 phenotype of responding clones was assigned using the separately sequenced CD4+ and CD8+ repertoires. TCRdb reprocessing: public reads trimmed at Q25 with fastp, clones called with MiXCR, in-frame beta chains kept. Rows matching on CDR3 protein sequence are summarized as one entry with the most common DNA and genes. The V and J calls and clone size are TCRdb's, not the authors'. The sample table contains about 430,000 distinct CDR3 sequences; only one count was recorded for around 24% of them. About 10% of the sample belongs to the ten largest clones.

Ficoll-Paque density gradient centrifugation was used to isolate PBMCs. The V end gives up 0 bases and the J end 8 bases, leaving 7 bases in the junction not matched to a gene. The CDR3 numbers 14 residues from cysteine through phenylalanine. The DNA shown is the 42-base CDR3, in frame from base 1. CDR1 and CDR2, looked up from the germline V gene, are SGHDT and YYEEEE. Source material: PBMCs or a T cell subset sorted from them (not recorded which). Rearrangement joined TRBV5-6 to TRBJ1-1, with 7 bases aligning to TRBD1. The sequence came from an adult woman who had mild COVID-19 (a few samples of this study predate the infection). The sample titles of this study are shuffled in the database, so cell type and time point are left out; the donor was told from shared clones. The DNA sequence is TGTGCCAGCAGCTTGGGACAGGGCGTCGTAGAAGCTTTCTTT. Translated, this gives CASSLGQGVVEAFF.